These 16 T cell receptor beta chains were all obtained from the same sample, sequenced in a study of siplizumab effects on memory and regulatory T cells. Repertoires were generated with immunoSEQ multiplex PCR, while TCRdb's copy carries only in-frame clones and drops some. The data show 75,000 to 100,000 clones, just under 95% seen once. Sequenced material: non-Treg CD4+ T cells sorted from blood. These receptors all come from a human donor in good health.

The chain couples TRBV2 to TRBJ2-1; weak D call: TRBD2 (5 bases). CDR3 length equals 15 residues. Trimming took off 11 bases at V and 7 bases at J, with 24 bases between the two ends. CDR1 and CDR2 (germline): SNHLY, FYNNEI. CDR3 in DNA: TGTGCCTTATACTCTGCGAGGCCAGCGGCAAATGAGCAGTTCTTC. Residues: CALYSARPAANEQFF.

The gene calls are TRBV9 and TRBJ2-1; 8 bases agree with TRBD2. The J segment lost 8 bases and the V segment lost 2 bases, leaving 3 bases of the junction unmatched. The length of the CDR3 is 13 residues. CDR1 SGDLS and CDR2 YYNGEE come from the germline V gene. CDR3 region: CASSVIAGYEQFF. The CDR3 DNA reads as TGTGCCAGCAGCGTGATAGCGGGATATGAGCAGTTCTTC.

This rearrangement joins TRBV5-1 to TRBJ1-4; TRBD1 might be the D (5 bases). In germline, CDR1 is SGHRS, CDR2 YFSETQ. This CDR3 comprises 14 residues. Trimming took off 9 bases at V and 8 bases at J, with 20 bases between the two ends. The CDR3 loop is CATKKTGEGEKLFF. The CDR3 nucleotides read TGCGCCACCAAAAAGACGGGGGAAGGGGAAAAACTGTTTTTT.

This clone was seen a single time. The V gene is TRBV27, the J gene TRBJ2-1; D possibly uses TRBD1 or TRBD2 (5 bases each). Trimming removed 1 base at V and 6 bases at J, with 16 bases between. Germline CDR1 and CDR2: MNHEY and SMNVEV (reference sequence). The CDR3 covers 16 residues. The CDR3 sequence: CASSLLAPMGVNEQFF. DNA of the CDR3: TGTGCCAGCAGTTTATTGGCCCCAATGGGGGTCAATGAGCAGTTCTTC.

In this sample, this clone turned up once. The chain recombines TRBV18 with TRBJ1-3, with D possibly TRBD1 on 5 matching bases. The CDR3 consists of 14 residues. Trimming pared 3 bases from V and 4 bases from J, leaving 10 bases between. From germline, CDR1 is KGHSH and CDR2 LQKENI. Written as DNA, the CDR3 is TGTGCCAGCTCACCGCAGGGAAGAGGAAACACCATATATTTT. This encodes CASSPQGRGNTIYF.

The chain recombines TRBV12-5 with TRBJ2-3; D not certain. The CDR3 consists of 15 residues. The V end was cut by 0 bases, the J end by 2 bases, with 9 bases between. CDR1 and CDR2 (germline): LGHNT, FRNRAP. The CDR3 nucleotides are TGTGCTAGTGGTTTGGTACCAGGACCCACAGATACGCAGTATTTT. Its protein is CASGLVPGPTDTQYF.

V is TRBV28 and J is TRBJ2-3, with D maybe TRBD2 (5 bases). The V gene lost 6 bases and the J gene lost 3 bases, with 10 bases spanning the gap. Germline V gene lookup returns CDR1 MDHEN and CDR2 SYDVKM. The CDR3 is made up of 13 amino acids. This CDR3 reads CASRILETDTQYF. In DNA form, the CDR3 reads TGTGCCAGCAGGATACTAGAGACAGATACGCAGTATTTT.

The chain has TRBV15 and TRBJ2-5; the D is unclear. The DNA end is a closer match to TRBJ2-7, so the J assignment may be wrong. The germline CDR1 and CDR2 sequences are LNHNV and YYDKDF (reference sequence). The CDR3 totals 14 residues. In DNA form, the CDR3 reads TGTGCCACCAGCAGAGATCACAAAGCCTACGAGCAGTACTTC. Protein product: CATSRDHKAYEQYF.

The V call is TRBV28, the J call TRBJ1-2; D gene unclear. The CDR3 runs 12 residues. V lost 7 bases and J lost 4, with 10 bases in between. Per the germline V gene, CDR1 is MDHEN and CDR2 is SYDVKM. CDR3 DNA: TGTGCCAGCATCAGCAGATTCTATGGCTACACCTTC. As protein: CASISRFYGYTF.

V usage is TRBV5-1 and J usage is TRBJ2-5; 7 nucleotides align to TRBD2. This CDR3 region has 15 residues. Germline V gene lookup returns CDR1 SGHRS and CDR2 YFSETQ. V lost 0 bases, J lost 4 bases, and 6 bases stayed unmatched. The CDR3 DNA is TGCGCCAGCAGCTTGGTTCTAGCGGAAGGAGAGACCCAGTACTTC. It encodes CASSLVLAEGETQYF.

V gene TRBV19 combines with J gene TRBJ1-1; D not certain. The CDR3 covers 13 residues. Trimming pared 5 bases from V and 5 bases from J, leaving 12 bases between. CDR1 is LNHDA and CDR2 is SQIVND in the germline V gene (reference sequence). CDR3 protein: CASSGEVATEAFF. The CDR3 nucleotides read TGTGCCAGTAGTGGGGAGGTTGCGACTGAAGCTTTCTTT.

The chain combines TRBV5-4 with TRBJ2-1, with TRBD2 matching over 12 bases. CDR1 SGHNT and CDR2 YYREEE come from the germline V gene (reference sequence). V shed 0 bases, J shed 9 bases, and the junction held 7 bases outside the gene matches. The CDR3 is 16 residues long. In DNA form, the CDR3 reads TGTGCCAGCAGCTTGGGCCTGACTAGCGGGAGTCGTGAGCAGTTCTTC. Translating it yields CASSLGLTSGSREQFF.

J is TRBJ1-1 and V is TRBV6-5; D not resolved. The germline gives CDR1 MNHEY, CDR2 SVGAGI. V lost 5 bases to trimming and J lost 2 bases, with 9 bases between them. This CDR3 is built from 13 residues. The CDR3 protein is CASSGNTNTEAFF. DNA of the CDR3: TGTGCCAGCAGTGGCAACACAAACACTGAAGCTTTCTTT.

J is TRBJ2-7 and V is TRBV7-9; maybe TRBD2 (5 bases). V dropped 5 bases and J dropped 7 bases, with 18 bases sitting between them. The length of the CDR3 is 14 residues. CDR1 is SEHNR, CDR2 FQNEAQ, per germline (reference sequence). The DNA of the CDR3 is TGTGCCAGCAGCCCTCAAGGGTCTTCGGGGGAGCAGTACTTC. It specifies CASSPQGSSGEQYF.

The chain recombines TRBV28 with TRBJ1-3; unclear D gene. Trimming pared 5 bases from V and 5 bases from J, leaving 7 bases between. The CDR3 is 12 amino acids. The germline CDR1 and CDR2 sequences are MDHEN and SYDVKM. The CDR3 bases are TGTGCCAGCAGTCAAAGGAGAAACACCATATATTTT. This sequence encodes CASSQRRNTIYF. Looking up the rest from reference TRBV28 and TRBJ1-3 gives the full variable domain: DVKVTQSSRYLVKRTGEKVFLECVQDMDHENMFWYRQDPGLGLRLIYFSYDVKMKEKGDIPEGYSVSREKKERFSLILESASTNQTSMYLCASSQRRNTIYFGEGSWLTVV.

A single count supports this clone. The V call is TRBV6-1, the J call TRBJ2-5; TRBD1 might be the D (5 bases). Germline assignment: CDR1 MNHNS and CDR2 SASEGT. The CDR3 spans 16 residues. V lost 2 bases, J lost 4 bases, and 17 bases lay in between. This CDR3 is CASSEHVSARAETQYF. CDR3 nucleotides: TGTGCCAGCAGTGAACATGTCTCCGCCAGGGCAGAGACCCAGTACTTC.